These 25 T cell receptor beta chains came from one sample sequenced in a study of blood T cell repertoires in COVID-19 (dated by TCRdb to 2020 to 2022). Library prep was done by the immunoSEQ multiplex PCR assay. Drawn from immuneACCESS, this table holds only the in-frame rearrangements with V and J called that TCRdb kept. Clones are partly lost; checked studies trace under half to an unresolved V gene and leave the rest unexplained. Across this sample there are around 270,000 clones, with 65% to 85% seen only once. The ten largest clones represent roughly 1.4% of the sample. Sample: peripheral blood. The receptors were sampled from a woman aged 40 to 55 who had recovered from COVID-19.

This clone was observed once. This chain uses TRBV4-1 with TRBJ2-1; 11 positions agree with TRBD2. CDR1 and CDR2 (germline): MGHRA, YSYEKL. V lost 4 bases, J lost 1 base, and 3 bases stayed unmatched. The CDR3 is 16 amino acids. CDR3 DNA sequence: TGCGCCAGCAGCCTCACTAGCGGGGGTTCCTACAATGAGCAGTTCTTC. Its translation is CASSLTSGGSYNEQFF.

This chain links TRBV30 with TRBJ1-6; tentatively, D is TRBD1 (6 bases). Trimming pared 0 bases from V and 6 bases from J, leaving 15 bases between. This CDR3 is 16 amino acids long. Per the germline V gene, CDR1 is GTSNPN and CDR2 is SVGIG (reference sequence). DNA of the CDR3: TGTGCCTGGAGTGTACGAGGGGGTTTGGGTAATTCACCCCTCCACTTT. As protein: CAWSVRGGLGNSPLHF.

This clone has a handful of counts. The rearrangement uses TRBV5-1 and TRBJ1-3; tentative D call: TRBD1 (6 bases). CDR1 is SGHRS, CDR2 YFSETQ, per germline. V dropped 4 bases and J dropped 4 bases, with 15 bases sitting between them. The CDR3 is 15 amino acids. The CDR3 here is CASSPQGSAGNTIYF. The DNA of the CDR3 is TGCGCCAGCAGCCCACAGGGCTCGGCCGGAAACACCATATATTTT.

The chain has TRBV2 and TRBJ2-5; 8 bases fit TRBD1. After removal of 2 bases from V and 3 bases from J, the junction contained 5 bases not matched to a gene. Germline-derived CDR1 and CDR2 are SNHLY and FYNNEI. The CDR3 spans 15 residues. CDR3 sequence: CASSERDRTKETQYF. As DNA, the CDR3 is TGTGCCAGCAGTGAACGGGACAGGACAAAAGAGACCCAGTACTTC.

V and J are TRBV18 and TRBJ1-5; TRBD1 aligns across 8 bases. V shed 3 bases, J shed 4 bases, and the junction held 5 bases outside the gene matches. CDR1 and CDR2 from the germline V gene are KGHSH and LQKENI. The CDR3 is 15 amino acids. CDR3 amino acids: CASSPSRTGNQPQHF. The CDR3 DNA sequence: TGTGCCAGCTCACCGTCTAGGACAGGGAATCAGCCCCAGCATTTT. The full variable domain, in which reference TRBV18 and TRBJ1-5 provide the parts outside the CDR3, is NAGVMQNPRHLVRRRGQEARLRCSPMKGHSHVYWYRQLPEEGLKFMVYLQKENIIDESGMPKERFSAEFPKEGPSILRIQQVVRGDSAAYFCASSPSRTGNQPQHFGDGTRLSIL.

J is TRBJ2-7 and V is TRBV2; 7 bases are a match to TRBD1. The germline CDR1 and CDR2 sequences are SNHLY and FYNNEI. The CDR3 totals 15 residues. V gave up 6 bases and J gave up 2 bases; unmatched junction bases: 10. The DNA of the CDR3 is TGTGCCAGCAGGGAGAGGGACAGCGTCACCTACGAGCAGTACTTC. Protein: CASRERDSVTYEQYF.

The chain employs TRBV29-1 and TRBJ1-2; no firm D call. V was cut by 2 bases and J by 2 bases, with 6 bases left in between. The CDR3 is 12 amino acids. Germline CDR1 is SQVTM and CDR2 is ANQGSEA. CDR3 protein: CSVEQANYGYTF. The CDR3 nucleotides are TGCAGCGTTGAACAGGCCAACTATGGCTACACCTTC. Using reference TRBV29-1 and TRBJ1-2 for the parts outside the CDR3, the full variable domain is SAVISQKPSRDICQRGTSLTIQCQVDSQVTMMFWYRQQPGQSLTLIATANQGSEATYESGFVIDKFPISRPNLTFSTLTVSNMSPEDSSIYLCSVEQANYGYTFGSGTRLTVV.

The chain is built from TRBV27 and TRBJ1-2, with D perhaps TRBD1 (5 bases). The germline V gene has CDR1 MNHEY and CDR2 SMNVEV (reference sequence). The germline V and J ends were trimmed by 3 bases and 0 bases, with 11 bases remaining between them. The CDR3 loop spans 15 amino acids. The CDR3 nucleotides read TGTGCCAGCAGTTTGCGCGGGACTTCTAACTATGGCTACACCTTC. Its translation is CASSLRGTSNYGYTF.

This clone turned up a few times. V gene TRBV5-1 combines with J gene TRBJ1-1; D is unclear. CDR1 and CDR2 (germline): SGHRS, YFSETQ. The CDR3 extends over 14 amino acids. Trimming removed 3 bases at V and 2 bases at J, with 11 bases between. The CDR3 loop reads CASSSQRGNTEAFF. CDR3 sequence (DNA): TGCGCCAGCAGCTCGCAACGGGGAAACACTGAAGCTTTCTTT.

This clone showed up just once. This chain uses TRBV4-2 with TRBJ2-7, with no clear D. Per the germline V gene, CDR1 is LGHNA and CDR2 is YNFKEQ. The CDR3 spans 13 residues. Between the trimmed V and J ends, which lost 1 base and 2 bases, there was a span of 6 bases. The CDR3 spells CASSQGPAYEQYF. For the CDR3, the DNA is TGTGCCAGCAGCCAAGGGCCAGCCTACGAGCAGTACTTC.

The rearrangement uses TRBV2 and TRBJ1-6; D call uncertain. The V gene lost 5 bases and the J gene lost 0 bases, with 11 bases spanning the gap. Germline CDR1 and CDR2: SNHLY and FYNNEI. CDR3 length equals 16 residues. DNA of the CDR3: TGTGCCAGCAGTACAGCCACTAGCTCCTATAATTCACCCCTCCACTTT. Protein product: CASSTATSSYNSPLHF.

This chain uses TRBV5-4 with TRBJ2-2, with 7 bases fitting TRBD2. The CDR3 sequence is 16 residues long. CDR1 and CDR2 (germline): SGHNT, YYREEE (reference sequence). The J segment lost 5 bases and the V segment lost 0 bases, leaving 7 bases of the junction unmatched. The CDR3 coding sequence is TGTGCCAGCAGCTTGGGTGGGACTACCGGAACCGGGGAGCTGTTTTTT. Protein product: CASSLGGTTGTGELFF.

The table lists this clone with a count of one. One end of the junction is discordant with germline, which a read error may explain. The rearrangement uses TRBV7-9 and TRBJ2-2; D might be TRBD1 (6 bases). This CDR3 has 16 residues. Germline CDR1 SEHNR, CDR2 FQNEAQ (reference sequence). In nucleotides, the CDR3 is TGTGCCAGCAACTTAGGTTGGGGGCTGGACACCGGGGAGCTGTTTTTT. This gives the protein CASNLGWGLDTGELFF. Together with reference TRBV7-9 and TRBJ2-2, the CDR3 gives the full variable domain: DTGVSQNPRHKITKRGQNVTFRCDPISEHNRLYWYRQTLGQGPEFLTYFQNEAQLEKSRLLSDRFSAERPKGSFSTLEIQRTEQGDSAMYLCASNLGWGLDTGELFFGEGSRLTVL.

This rearrangement joins TRBV6-5 to TRBJ2-4, with 7 bases matching TRBD1. With 7 bases clipped from V and 8 bases from J, the junction kept 14 bases outside the gene matches. Germline CDR1 MNHEY, CDR2 SVGAGI. The CDR3 sequence is 15 residues long. This CDR3 is CASTLLGRQGDIQYF. CDR3 in DNA: TGTGCCAGCACCCTATTAGGGAGACAGGGTGACATTCAGTACTTC.

The gene calls are TRBV14 and TRBJ2-3; 11 bases match TRBD2. The V and J ends lost 5 bases and 4 bases, in that order; junction bases with no gene match: 5. This CDR3 region has 15 residues. Germline CDR1 SGHDN, CDR2 FVKESK. CDR3 loop: CASSSLAGAPDTQYF. CDR3 coding DNA: TGTGCCAGCAGCTCACTAGCGGGGGCCCCAGATACGCAGTATTTT.

The chain has TRBV2 and TRBJ1-5, with TRBD1 identical over 7 bases. The CDR3 contains 13 residues. From germline, CDR1 is SNHLY and CDR2 FYNNEI. Trimming cost V 6 bases and J 5 bases; bases outside gene matches: 4. In DNA form, the CDR3 reads TGTGCCAGCAGGACAGGGATGGATCAGCCCCAGCATTTT. Translating gives CASRTGMDQPQHF.

For this clone: One end of the junction is discordant with germline, which a read error may explain. The chain uses TRBV6-6 and TRBJ2-2, with D maybe TRBD1 (6 bases). CDR3 size: 15 residues. Germline V gene data show CDR1 as MNHNY and CDR2 as SVGAGI (reference sequence). The CDR3 loop reads CASSTQGEPSGELFF. CDR3 DNA sequence: TGTGCCAGCAGTACACAGGGCGAGCCTTCCGGAGAGCTGTTTTTT.

This chain uses TRBV19 with TRBJ1-4, with D possibly being TRBD1 (5 bases). V shed 5 bases and J shed 8 bases, with 9 bases lying between them. Germline loops: CDR1 LNHDA, CDR2 SQIVND (reference sequence). CDR3 length equals 12 residues. The DNA for the CDR3 is TGTGCCAGTAGTCTCAAGGGGGAAAAACTGTTTTTT. This encodes CASSLKGEKLFF.

The V and J genes are TRBV28 and TRBJ2-7; a possible D gene is TRBD1 (5 bases). Per germline, CDR1 MDHEN and CDR2 SYDVKM. V was cut by 2 bases and J by 6 bases, with 17 bases left in between. The CDR3 length is 15 residues. CDR3 region: CASSLNRGRGSEQYF. CDR3 DNA: TGTGCCAGCAGTTTAAATAGGGGCCGAGGTAGCGAGCAGTACTTC. The whole variable domain, filled in from reference TRBV28 and TRBJ2-7, reads DVKVTQSSRYLVKRTGEKVFLECVQDMDHENMFWYRQDPGLGLRLIYFSYDVKMKEKGDIPEGYSVSREKKERFSLILESASTNQTSMYLCASSLNRGRGSEQYFGPGTRLTVT.

The chain couples TRBV20-1 to TRBJ1-2; tentative D call: TRBD1 (5 bases). This CDR3 contains 12 residues. The V gene lost 3 bases and the J gene lost 3 bases, with 8 bases spanning the gap. CDR1 is DFQATT, CDR2 SNEGSKA, per germline (reference sequence). Here the CDR3 DNA reads TGCAGTGCTAGTCCAGGGCACTATGGCTACACCTTC. Translating gives CSASPGHYGYTF.

This sequence joins TRBV2 and TRBJ1-6; a weak D match, TRBD1 (6 bases). This CDR3 has 13 residues. Germline V lookup: CDR1 SNHLY, CDR2 FYNNEI. Trimming removed 8 bases at V and 10 bases at J, with 15 bases between. The CDR3 bases are TGTGCCAGCGGCCCGAGGCAGGGGTCACCCCTCCACTTT. Its translation is CASGPRQGSPLHF.

The chain links TRBV13 to TRBJ2-5, with D perhaps matching TRBD1 (6 bases). This CDR3 is 12 amino acids long. Germline CDR1 is PRHDT and CDR2 is FYEKMQ (reference sequence). Trimming pared 5 bases from V and 4 bases from J, leaving 8 bases between. The CDR3 protein is CASSRTVETQYF. Here the CDR3 DNA reads TGTGCCAGCAGCCGGACAGTAGAGACCCAGTACTTC.

This chain links TRBV29-1 with TRBJ1-1; D is uncertain. The CDR3 is 15 residues long. V lost 5 bases, J lost 1 base, and 17 bases lay in between. In germline, CDR1 is SQVTM, CDR2 ANQGSEA. CDR3 bases: TGCAGCGTTCCGCGGCCCGGGATTAGGAACACTGAAGCTTTCTTT. Translation: CSVPRPGIRNTEAFF.

The chain is built from TRBV7-9 and TRBJ2-2; the match to TRBD1 covers 8 bases. After removal of 1 base from V and 4 bases from J, the junction contained 2 bases not matched to a gene. Germline V gives CDR1 SEHNR, CDR2 FQNEAQ (reference sequence). The CDR3 sequence is 15 residues long. CDR3 nucleotides: TGTGCCAGCAGCTTAGTCACAGGGGGCACCGGGGAGCTGTTTTTT. Encoded protein: CASSLVTGGTGELFF.

This chain connects TRBV19 to TRBJ2-5; 12 bases match TRBD2. Germline CDR1 is LNHDA and CDR2 is SQIVND (reference sequence). After removal of 6 bases from V and 4 bases from J, the junction contained 3 bases not matched to a gene. This CDR3 is built from 14 residues. The CDR3 DNA is TGTGCCAGTAGCGGACTAGCGGGGTCAGAGACCCAGTACTTC. Translated: CASSGLAGSETQYF.